This T cell receptor beta chain was obtained from a study of PD-1 blockade in classical Hodgkin lymphoma. Study-wide points: The study found complete responders had baseline diversity similar to newly diagnosed patients. It was CD4+ TCR diversity, not CD8+, that rose significantly by C4D1. Reported baseline diversity: healthy donors highest, relapsed/refractory patients lowest.

As for time point: cycle 4 day 1 (C4D1), after 6 weeks of nivolumab. There was relapse after autologous stem cell transplantation in every patient, and there was variation in brentuximab vedotin exposure. The patients, who had relapsed/refractory classical Hodgkin lymphoma, achieved best responses of complete response, partial response or progressive disease. Sequencing used immunoSEQ multiplex PCR; TCRdb keeps in-frame clones, though not all of them. The sample yields some 93,000 clones, over 75% seen once. Comment on this clone: The antigen is undetermined.

CDR1 is KGHSH and CDR2 is LQKENI in the germline V gene. The CDR3 length is 15 residues. Losses at the gene ends were 4 bases for V and 2 bases for J; bases not matched to a gene: 6. The clonotype was recovered from a human donor with classical Hodgkin lymphoma. The rearrangement links TRBV18 to TRBJ2-7, with 9 bases fitting TRBD1. This sample comprised peripheral blood mononuclear cells (PBMCs), obtained before the fourth cycle of nivolumab. This CDR3 is CASSQTGTGTYEQYF. CDR3 in DNA: TGTGCCAGCTCACAGACCGGGACAGGGACCTACGAGCAGTACTTC.